Listed here are 30 T cell receptor beta chains from one sample, sequenced in a study of cytomegalovirus exposure and HLA in healthy donors (dated by TCRdb to 2016 to 2017). The library was prepared using the immunoSEQ multiplex PCR assay. For the multiplex PCR, a mixture combining 60 forward primers for TCR Vbeta segments and 13 reverse primers for TCR Jbeta segments was used. Imported from immuneACCESS, the table was reduced by TCRdb to in-frame sequences with V and J called. These copies leave out some clones; in studies compared against another copy, an unresolved V gene accounts for under half, and the cause of the remainder is not known. This sample lists some 190,000 clones; 70% to 75% were detected once. The top ten clonotypes cover approximately 2.8% of the sample. The sample consisted of PBMCs. The source is a woman aged 25 to 45 in good health and CMV-seropositive.

The V call is TRBV5-1, the J call TRBJ2-1; 14 bases are shared with TRBD2. Germline V gene lookup returns CDR1 SGHRS and CDR2 YFSETQ. V shed 3 bases, J shed 8 bases, and the junction held 4 bases outside the gene matches. The CDR3 contains 15 residues. The CDR3 DNA follows: TGCGCCAGCAGCTCGGGACTAGCGGGAGACCATGAGCAGTTCTTC. Protein sequence: CASSSGLAGDHEQFF.

This sequence joins TRBV5-5 and TRBJ1-2; D gene unclear. V lost 0 bases, J lost 1 base, and 7 bases lay in between. This CDR3 contains 14 residues. The V gene's germline CDR1 is SGHKS and CDR2 YYEKEE (reference sequence). CDR3 protein: CASSLVGSNYGYTF. The CDR3 DNA reads TGTGCCAGCAGCTTGGTGGGCAGTAACTATGGCTACACCTTC.

J is TRBJ1-5 and V is TRBV7-9, with D hard to call. This CDR3 region has 14 residues. Germline V lookup: CDR1 SEHNR, CDR2 FQNEAQ (reference sequence). Trimming cost V 4 bases and J 6 bases, with 13 bases left between them. The CDR3 sequence: CASSSPGHGQPQHF. The CDR3 DNA reads TGTGCCAGCAGCTCCCCTGGTCACGGTCAGCCCCAGCATTTT.

The chain is built from TRBV27 and TRBJ2-7, with 12 bases fitting TRBD2. V dropped 5 bases and J dropped 6; count of bases not matched to a gene: 8. Germline assignment: CDR1 MNHEY and CDR2 SMNVEV (reference sequence). CDR3 length: 15 amino acids. CDR3 amino acids: CASSPRVLAGGEQYF. The CDR3, as DNA: TGTGCCAGCAGTCCTAGGGTACTAGCGGGAGGCGAGCAGTACTTC.

V is TRBV10-1 and J is TRBJ2-2; D remains ambiguous. V was trimmed by 8 bases and J by 4 bases, leaving 8 bases between them. The CDR3 covers 12 residues. Germline V gene lookup returns CDR1 WNHNN and CDR2 SYGVQD (reference sequence). The CDR3 region has the DNA TGCGCCAGCTTGTTGAGCACCGGGGAGCTGTTTTTT. This codes for CASLLSTGELFF.

V usage is TRBV7-9 and J usage is TRBJ1-1; TRBD1 agrees at 7 bases. The CDR3 contains 15 residues. Germline V gene lookup returns CDR1 SEHNR and CDR2 FQNEAQ (reference sequence). V dropped 6 bases and J dropped 3; count of bases not matched to a gene: 10. The CDR3 sequence is CASRRTTGSDTEAFF. The CDR3 DNA sequence: TGTGCCAGCAGGCGGACGACAGGGTCCGACACTGAAGCTTTCTTT.

The chain is built from TRBV6-5 and TRBJ2-7, with 8 bases aligning to TRBD2. V trimming: 5 bases; J trimming: 2 bases; junction bases outside the gene matches: 8. CDR1 is MNHEY, CDR2 SVGAGI, per germline. This CDR3 contains 15 residues. The DNA of the CDR3 is TGTGCCAGCAGTCAGAAACTAGCGGAGACCTACGAGCAGTACTTC. Translating it yields CASSQKLAETYEQYF.

This clone was observed a handful of times. V usage is TRBV6-1 and J usage is TRBJ1-4; D remains unclear. There are 14 residues in the CDR3. Per the germline V gene, CDR1 is MNHNS and CDR2 is SASEGT. Trimming shortened V by 1 base and J by 8 bases, and 11 bases separated the two germline ends. CDR3 nucleotide sequence: TGTGCCAGCAGTGAAGGTACATCTCTGGAAAAACTGTTTTTT. Protein product: CASSEGTSLEKLFF.

The chain carries TRBV27 and TRBJ2-7, with 7 bases fitting TRBD2. V lost 2 bases, J lost 5 bases, and 9 bases stayed unmatched. The germline V gene has CDR1 MNHEY and CDR2 SMNVEV (reference sequence). The CDR3 consists of 15 residues. CDR3 loop: CASSLTRTRFHEQYF. The DNA of the CDR3 is TGTGCCAGCAGTTTAACCCGGACTAGATTCCACGAGCAGTACTTC.

This rearrangement joins TRBV7-8 to TRBJ1-1, with D perhaps matching TRBD1 (5 bases). The V gene lost 1 base and the J gene lost 1 base, with 10 bases spanning the gap. The CDR3 covers 15 residues. Germline loops: CDR1 SGHVS, CDR2 FQNEAQ. The CDR3 loop is CASSLGWGWNTEAFF. CDR3 sequence (DNA): TGTGCCAGCAGCTTAGGGTGGGGCTGGAACACTGAAGCTTTCTTT.

This rearrangement joins TRBV7-8 to TRBJ2-1; a possible D gene is TRBD2 (6 bases). The CDR3 runs to 13 residues. Between the trimmed V and J ends, which lost 5 bases and 8 bases, there was a span of 13 bases. Looked up from germline, CDR1 is SGHVS and CDR2 is FQNEAQ. The CDR3 DNA reads as TGTGCCAGCAGCCCGACGGGACTTCATGAGCAGTTCTTC. Its translation: CASSPTGLHEQFF.

The CDR3 DNA reads as TGTGCCAGCAGCCCCAACCAAGGGGTCTCGCGCTATGGCTACACCTTC. Protein product: CASSPNQGVSRYGYTF. This chain connects TRBV5-5 to TRBJ1-2; possible D gene TRBD1, 5 bases. Germline CDR1 reads SGHKS; CDR2 reads YYEKEE (reference sequence). The CDR3 runs 16 residues. V shed 4 bases and J shed 4 bases, with 20 bases lying between them.

The J gene is TRBJ2-7, the V gene TRBV29-1; the D gene is possibly TRBD2 (6 bases). Germline CDR1 reads SQVTM; CDR2 reads ANQGSEA. This CDR3 is built from 12 residues. V was trimmed by 2 bases and J by 3 bases, leaving 8 bases between them. The CDR3 reads CSVEKEGYEQYF. In DNA, the CDR3 is TGCAGCGTTGAAAAGGAGGGCTACGAGCAGTACTTC.

This chain uses TRBV25-1 with TRBJ1-2; no reliable D call. CDR3 length equals 14 residues. The V and J ends lost 2 bases and 9 bases respectively, with 16 bases between them. Germline-derived CDR1 and CDR2 are MGHDK and SYGVNS. The CDR3 DNA is TGTGCCAGCAGTGAAAGGGAGACGGCTCGACGCTACACCTTC. Its translation: CASSERETARRYTF.

This chain connects TRBV7-8 to TRBJ1-4; possibly TRBD1 for D (5 bases). Trimming took 0 bases from V and 8 from J, leaving 10 bases between them. The CDR3 has 14 residues. Germline CDR1 SGHVS, CDR2 FQNEAQ. The CDR3 loop is CASSLAGGWEKLFF. The CDR3 DNA is TGTGCCAGCAGCTTAGCGGGGGGGTGGGAAAAACTGTTTTTT. The variable domain in full, completed from reference TRBV7-8 and TRBJ1-4, reads GAGVSQSPRYKVAKRGQDVALRCDPISGHVSLFWYQQALGQGPEFLTYFQNEAQLDKSGLPSDRFFAERPEGSVSTLKIQRTQQEDSAVYLCASSLAGGWEKLFFGSGTQLSVL.

The rearrangement uses TRBV11-2 and TRBJ2-5; TRBD2 matches 9 bases. V lost 3 bases to trimming and J lost 2 bases; unmatched junction nucleotides: 7. Germline V gene lookup returns CDR1 SGHAT and CDR2 FQNNGV. CDR3 length: 16 amino acids. The CDR3 DNA reads TGTGCCAGCAGCTTTTGGGCGGGAGGGCCTCAAGAGACCCAGTACTTC. It encodes CASSFWAGGPQETQYF.

The chain employs TRBV19 and TRBJ2-5; TRBD2 matches at 11 bases. Looked up from germline, CDR1 is LNHDA and CDR2 is SQIVND (reference sequence). The CDR3 totals 15 residues. V was clipped by 1 base and J by 11 bases; unmatched bases: 9. The CDR3 region is CASSIGLAGGYEQYF. Here the CDR3 DNA reads TGTGCCAGTAGTATAGGCCTAGCGGGAGGTTATGAGCAGTACTTC.

The CDR3 loop is CASSPAGGYEQYF. The CDR3, as DNA: TGTGCCAGCAGCCCAGCCGGGGGGTACGAGCAGTACTTC. This chain connects TRBV4-2 to TRBJ2-7; 7 bases are a match to TRBD2. The germline V gene encodes CDR1 LGHNA and CDR2 YNFKEQ. The CDR3 totals 13 residues. The V segment lost 4 bases and the J segment 4 bases; nucleotides outside the gene matches: 4.

This clone was found a few times. The genes are TRBV27 and TRBJ2-5, with a possible D match to TRBD1 (6 bases). The germline V and J ends were trimmed by 0 bases and 11 bases, with 22 bases remaining between them. This CDR3 is 16 amino acids long. The germline V gene has CDR1 MNHEY and CDR2 SMNVEV (reference sequence). CDR3 amino acids: CASSLSGAAWAAEQYF. As DNA, the CDR3 is TGTGCCAGCAGTTTATCGGGGGCCGCTTGGGCAGCGGAGCAGTACTTC.

V and J are TRBV5-1 and TRBJ2-1; D uncertain. The CDR3 spans 18 residues. Trimming took off 1 base at V and 0 bases at J, with 17 bases between the two ends. Per the germline V gene, CDR1 is SGHRS and CDR2 is YFSETQ. CDR3 protein: CASSLISRPSSSYNEQFF. CDR3 DNA: TGCGCCAGCAGCTTGATAAGCCGTCCTTCGAGCTCCTACAATGAGCAGTTCTTC.

The chain carries TRBV15 and TRBJ2-1, with 8 bases lining up with TRBD2. V shed 0 bases and J 3 bases; nucleotides not matched to a gene: 1. Germline CDR1 and CDR2: LNHNV and YYDKDF (reference sequence). This CDR3 is built from 15 residues. DNA for the CDR3: TGTGCCACCAGCAGAGACGGGAGGGACTACAATGAGCAGTTCTTC. Protein product: CATSRDGRDYNEQFF.

In its sample, this clone was seen a few times. The V call is TRBV9, the J call TRBJ2-2, with 9 bases aligning to TRBD2. This CDR3 has 16 residues. CDR1 SGDLS and CDR2 YYNGEE come from the germline V gene. The trim removed 2 bases at V and 1 base at J, leaving 3 bases unmatched. DNA of the CDR3: TGTGCCAGCAGCGTCCCTAGCGGGGTGAACACCGGGGAGCTGTTTTTT. Amino acids: CASSVPSGVNTGELFF.

This clone was seen more than once but under ten times. The chain couples TRBV2 to TRBJ2-5; D may be TRBD2 (6 bases). Trimming left V 9 bases short and J 1 base short, with 18 bases between. Germline V CDR1 and CDR2: SNHLY, FYNNEI. CDR3 length: 15 residues. The CDR3 nucleotides are TGTGCCAGTACCAAACGGGAGAACCCCCAAGAGACCCAGTACTTC. As protein: CASTKRENPQETQYF.

This clone was found once. This chain uses TRBV6-5 with TRBJ2-7; 9 bases are a match to TRBD2. Germline-derived CDR1 and CDR2 are MNHEY and SVGAGI. The CDR3 totals 15 residues. Trimming took 5 bases from V and 3 from J; bases not matched to a gene: 8. The CDR3 is CASSAPGLAIYEQYF. CDR3 DNA sequence: TGTGCCAGCAGTGCTCCGGGACTAGCTATCTACGAGCAGTACTTC.

This chain links TRBV21-1 with TRBJ1-2; TRBD1, the table's D call, was not compared with the DNA. TRBV21-1 is listed as a pseudogene. The CDR3 totals 18 residues. DNA of the CDR3: TGTGCCAGCAGCAAAGAATGTCCGGGACAGGGAAGTACGGATGGCTACACCTTC. Encoded protein: CASSKECPGQGSTDGYTF.

This clone was seen a single time. Other nucleotide sequences from this sample produce the same CDR3. This sequence joins TRBV19 and TRBJ2-1, with a possible D match to TRBD2 (5 bases). With 5 bases removed from V and 4 bases from J, the gap between germline ends came to 9 bases. This CDR3 region has 13 residues. The germline CDR1 and CDR2 sequences are LNHDA and SQIVND (reference sequence). The CDR3 DNA sequence: TGTGCCAGTAGTCCCGGACTGTACAATGAGCAGTTCTTC. Encoded protein: CASSPGLYNEQFF.

This clone came up a few times. The rearrangement links TRBV7-9 to TRBJ1-2; the D gene is possibly TRBD1 (5 bases). This CDR3 is 13 amino acids long. Germline CDR1 and CDR2: SEHNR and FQNEAQ (reference sequence). V shed 3 bases and J shed 7 bases, with 12 bases lying between them. CDR3 DNA: TGTGCCAGCAGCTTCACTTCAGGGTCTGGCTACACCTTC. Its protein is CASSFTSGSGYTF.

This rearrangement joins TRBV7-8 to TRBJ2-5, with D perhaps TRBD1 (6 bases). TRBJ2-7 explains the end of the DNA better; the J call may be wrong. Germline V gene sequence: CDR1 SGHVS, CDR2 FQNEAQ. The CDR3 has 15 amino acids. The CDR3 is CASSLVDRSSYEQYF. CDR3 DNA: TGTGCCAGCAGCTTAGTTGACAGGTCCTCCTACGAGCAGTACTTC.

The CDR3 DNA reads as TGTGCCAGCAGCAAGGGACAGGGGACTGGAAACACCATATATTTT. Its translation is CASSKGQGTGNTIYF. V and J are TRBV5-5 and TRBJ1-3; 10 nucleotides line up with TRBD1. The V and J ends lost 4 bases and 2 bases, in that order; junction bases with no gene match: 3. The germline gives CDR1 SGHKS, CDR2 YYEKEE (reference sequence). The CDR3 extends over 15 amino acids.

This chain uses TRBV5-1 with TRBJ2-1; 9 nucleotides match TRBD2. Germline V gene data show CDR1 as SGHRS and CDR2 as YFSETQ. The CDR3 extends over 16 amino acids. The V segment lost 0 bases and the J segment 3 bases; nucleotides outside the gene matches: 4. The CDR3 sequence: CASSLAGSGSYNEQFF. CDR3 nucleotide sequence: TGCGCCAGCAGCTTGGCTGGTAGCGGGAGCTACAATGAGCAGTTCTTC.